A selection of T cell receptor beta chains follows, all from one sample in a study of beta chain features in type 1 diabetes. Libraries were prepared by immunoSEQ multiplex PCR; TCRdb keeps only in-frame clonotypes and omits some of them. The table lists 350,000 to 400,000 clones, over 12% of them singletons, with roughly 0.017% in the top ten. The material sequenced was naive CD4+ T cells from blood. These receptors were taken from a woman between 18 and 29 years old in good health. Both conserved end residues are part of each CDR3. The D gene is left open where the match is weak. Rows may omit the clone size; those that give it use once, few, many or a size class.

J | V | D | size | DNA | CDR3
TRBJ2-5 | TRBV30 | - | few | TGTGCCGGGGGGAGCCACCAAGAGACCCAGTACTTC | CAGGSHQETQYF
TRBJ2-2 | TRBV30 | - | few | TGTGCCTGGAGTGTGACGGGGGCCGGGGAGCTGTTTTTT | CAWSVTGAGELFF
TRBJ2-1 | TRBV18 | TRBD2 | few | TGTGCCAGCTCCCCCGGGACTAGCGGAAACAATGAGCAGTTCTTC | CASSPGTSGNNEQFF
TRBJ1-2 | TRBV20-1 | - | few | TGCAGTGCTAGAGCCATTTATGGCTACACCTTC | CSARAIYGYTF
TRBJ2-2 | TRBV10-1 | - | few | TGCGCCAGCAGTGTGGCAGGGGTCACCGGGGAGCTGTTTTTT | CASSVAGVTGELFF
TRBJ2-5 | TRBV14 | - | few | TGTGCCAGCAGCCAAGGGCCCATAGGACTTAAAGAGACCCAGTACTTC | CASSQGPIGLKETQYF
TRBJ1-4 | TRBV4-1 | TRBD1 | - | TGCGCCAGCGCAAGGCGCCAGGGGGATGAAAAACTGTTTTTT | CASARRQGDEKLFF
TRBJ2-2 | TRBV9 | TRBD1 | - | TGTGCCAGCAGCGGCCCAGGGGGCCCGAACACCGGGGAGCTGTTTTTT | CASSGPGGPNTGELFF
TRBJ2-5 | TRBV27 | - | few | TGTGCCAGCAGTTTATTTATTCGGGAGACCCAGTACTTC | CASSLFIRETQYF
TRBJ2-2 | TRBV5-1 | - | - | TGCGCCAGCAGCTCACAAGCGGGTATAAGCACCGGGGAGCTGTTTTTT | CASSSQAGISTGELFF
TRBJ2-7 | TRBV28 | TRBD2 | - | TGTGCCAGCAGCCGAAGTGGGACTAGCGGGCGCTACGAGCAGTACTTC | CASSRSGTSGRYEQYF
TRBJ2-1 | TRBV30 | TRBD2 | few | TGTGCCTGGAGTCTTAGCGGGAGGTACAATGAGCAGTTCTTC | CAWSLSGRYNEQFF
TRBJ1-4 | TRBV18 | - | few | TGTGCCAGCTCACCGGGGCGGAGTAATGAAAAACTGTTTTTT | CASSPGRSNEKLFF
TRBJ1-2 | TRBV7-9 | - | - | TGTGCCAGCAGCCCCCGGACAACTAACTATGGCTACACCTTC | CASSPRTTNYGYTF
TRBJ1-2 | TRBV2 | TRBD1 | few | TGTGCCAGCATTAAAACAGGGGACGGGAGCTATGGCTACACCTTC | CASIKTGDGSYGYTF
TRBJ2-3 | TRBV7-9 | - | few | TGTGCCAGCAGCTCCGAAGAGGGTAGACTCACAGATACGCAGTATTTT | CASSSEEGRLTDTQYF
TRBJ2-1 | TRBV28 | TRBD2 | few | TGTGCCAGCAGTTTACGTACTAGCGGGCCAAGAATTGAGCAGTTCTTC | CASSLRTSGPRIEQFF
TRBJ2-5 | TRBV30 | TRBD1 | - | TGTGCCTGGATACTACCTCGACAGGGCGGAGAGACCCAGTACTTC | CAWILPRQGGETQYF
TRBJ2-2 | TRBV9 | TRBD2 | few | TGTGCCAGCAGCCCCCCTGGGAGGGGCAGTGGCACCGGGGAGCTGTTTTTT | CASSPPGRGSGTGELFF
TRBJ2-2 | TRBV5-4 | - | few | TGTGCCAGCAGCTCGGGCGACAGTACCGGGGAGCTGTTTTTT | CASSSGDSTGELFF
TRBJ2-5 | TRBV7-6 | TRBD2 | few | TGTGCCAGCAGCTTAGCGCAAGGCGGGAGCTCGGTAACCCAGTACTTC | CASSLAQGGSSVTQYF
TRBJ2-1 | TRBV7-9 | - | few | TGTGCCAGCAGCATCGGGGTCCGTAGCTCCTACAATGAGCAGTTCTTC | CASSIGVRSSYNEQFF
TRBJ2-1 | TRBV15 | - | - | TGTGCCACCAGCAGAGATTGGGGGAGGGAGCAGTTCTTC | CATSRDWGREQFF
TRBJ2-5 | TRBV11-2 | - | - | TGTGCCAGCAGCCGGTACCAAGAGACCCAGTACTTC | CASSRYQETQYF
TRBJ1-5 | TRBV28 | - | few | TGTGCCAGCAGTCGCCTACAGGGCTATCAGCCCCAGCATTTT | CASSRLQGYQPQHF
TRBJ1-2 | TRBV28 | - | few | TGTGCCAGCAGTCCACCGACAGAGATCTATGGCTACACCTTC | CASSPPTEIYGYTF
TRBJ1-1 | TRBV15 | - | few | TGTGCCACCAGCAGGGAGCTCCGAGACAGTCTGAGAGGAGCTTTCTTT | CATSRELRDSLRGAFF
TRBJ2-3 | TRBV23-1 | TRBD2 | - | TGCGCCAGCAGTCCACGAAGGAGGACTAGCGGGAAATACACAGATACGCAGTATTTT | CASSPRRRTSGKYTDTQYF
TRBJ2-5 | TRBV5-1 | - | few | TGCGCCAGCAGCGCGTCTTCTTGGGAGACCCAGTACTTC | CASSASSWETQYF
TRBJ2-4 | TRBV29-1 | - | few | TGCAGCGGACTAGATAGATCGGCCAAAAACATTCAGTACTTC | CSGLDRSAKNIQYF
TRBJ2-2 | TRBV7-3 | - | few | TGTGCCAGCAGCTTAACGTTCGCGAACACCGGGGAGCTGTTTTTT | CASSLTFANTGELFF
TRBJ2-5 | TRBV5-4 | - | few | TGTGCCAGCAGCCAAGGGACTGTCTATCGAGGGGAGACCCAGTACTTC | CASSQGTVYRGETQYF
TRBJ2-1 | TRBV5-4 | - | few | TGTGCCAGCTCCCTTTCCCTCTCCTACAATGAGCAGTTCTTC | CASSLSLSYNEQFF
TRBJ1-4 | TRBV4-1 | TRBD1 | - | TGCGCCAGCAGCCGAGGACAGGGACGAGAAAAACTGTTTTTT | CASSRGQGREKLFF
TRBJ1-5 | TRBV4-3 | - | few | TGCGCCAGCAGCCAAGTTTCAAACAGGGAGGGAGGAAATCAGCCCCAGCATTTT | CASSQVSNREGGNQPQHF
TRBJ1-4 | TRBV29-1 | - | few | TGCAGCGCCGAGGGGGGGGCTGCCCATGAAAAACTGTTTTTT | CSAEGGAAHEKLFF
TRBJ2-1 | TRBV4-2 | - | - | TGTGCCAGCAGCCAAGATTTCGGGTTAAGACGGCATGAGCAGTTCTTC | CASSQDFGLRRHEQFF
TRBJ2-2 | TRBV30 | - | few | TGTGCCTTAACTCGACAGAGTACCGGGGAGCTGTTTTTT | CALTRQSTGELFF
TRBJ1-5 | TRBV7-3 | - | - | TGTGCCAGCAGCTTAAACCCGACAGATCAGCCCCAGCATTTT | CASSLNPTDQPQHF
TRBJ2-7 | TRBV7-3 | TRBD1 | - | TGTGCCAGCAGCCGCAATACAGGGGTTCGGCACGAGCAGTACTTC | CASSRNTGVRHEQYF
TRBJ2-2 | TRBV2 | TRBD2 | - | TGTGCCAGCAGCGTCGGAGCGGGAGGGGGTACCGGGGAGCTGTTTTTT | CASSVGAGGGTGELFF
TRBJ2-7 | TRBV6-5 | TRBD2 | - | TGTGCCAGCAGTTCTGGACTAGCTTCGGGGGAGCAGTACTTC | CASSSGLASGEQYF
TRBJ1-5 | TRBV28 | - | few | TGTGCCAGCAGTCCGACCCGGGAGGGGGGAGGCAATCAGCCCCAGCATTTT | CASSPTREGGGNQPQHF
TRBJ2-2 | TRBV7-3 | - | - | TGTGCCAGCAGCCCCGGGACAACGAACACCGGGGAGCTGTTTTTT | CASSPGTTNTGELFF
TRBJ1-2 | TRBV14 | - | few | TGTGCCAGCAGCCAAGCGAGGGCTGGCTACACCTTC | CASSQARAGYTF
TRBJ2-5 | TRBV7-2 | - | few | TGTGCCAGCAGCTTAGAGGGAGCGAGTTTCGAGACCCAGTACTTC | CASSLEGASFETQYF
TRBJ2-3 | TRBV7-9 | TRBD1 | - | TGTGCCAGCAGCCCCTCGGACAGGGCTAGCACAGATACGCAGTATTTT | CASSPSDRASTDTQYF
TRBJ2-7 | TRBV5-1 | TRBD2 | few | TGCGCCAGCAGCTCCGGTAGCGGGACGATATACGAGCAGTACTTC | CASSSGSGTIYEQYF
TRBJ1-5 | TRBV30 | TRBD1 | - | TGTGCCTGGGGGGACAGGGGGCTTCGTCAGCCCCAGCATTTT | CAWGDRGLRQPQHF
TRBJ2-3 | TRBV29-1 | - | - | TGCAGCGTCAACTACAACGGGGATACGCAGTATTTT | CSVNYNGDTQYF
TRBJ2-1 | TRBV30 | TRBD2 | - | TGTGCCTGGAGCGAAATGACTAGCGGGACCTCCTACAATGAGCAGTTCTTC | CAWSEMTSGTSYNEQFF
TRBJ2-1 | TRBV5-1 | TRBD2 | - | TGCGCCAGCAGCTTTTTGGGACTAGCGGGAGTCCCCCTCTACAATGAGCAGTTCTTC | CASSFLGLAGVPLYNEQFF